One and the same sample provided the 14 T cell receptor beta chains below, sequenced in a study of human T cells and chemical hapten exposure. TCRdb processed the RACE reads anew with MiXCR; each CDR3 protein has one entry. The table has approximately 82,000 distinct CDR3 sequences, approximately 7% seen once. Time point given: patch test 2, 6 weeks after DPC sensitization. Treatment: therapeutic diphenylcyclopropenone sensitization with weekly scalp DPC. The source material was whole blood, sampled in connection with sensitization to the hapten diphenylcyclopropenone (DPC). The receptors originated from a woman in her thirties with alopecia areata. Some clones in this sample may be carry-over from other donors' samples.

This clonotype has only a few counts. The chain has TRBV4-2 and TRBJ1-1; D might be TRBD1 (5 bases). The V gene lost 4 bases and the J gene lost 7 bases, with 7 bases spanning the gap. CDR1 LGHNA and CDR2 YNFKEQ come from the germline V gene. This CDR3 spans 11 amino acids. CDR3 protein: CASSRGIEAFF. In DNA form, the CDR3 reads TGTGCCAGCAGCCGGGGGATTGAAGCTTTCTTT.

Concerning this clonotype: A read error is possible here, since a much larger clone lies one base away. The chain couples TRBV25-1 to TRBJ2-1; tentatively, D is TRBD1 (6 bases). The germline gives CDR1 MGHDK, CDR2 SYGVNS. This CDR3 is built from 16 residues. CDR3 sequence reads: CASSSHRDIYYNKQFF. CDR3 coding DNA: TGTGCCAGCAGTTCCCACCGGGACATATACTACAATAAGCAGTTCTTC.

This sequence joins TRBV14 and TRBJ1-2, with TRBD1 identical over 9 bases. V shed 3 bases and J 8 bases; nucleotides not matched to a gene: 10. This CDR3 spans 15 amino acids. Germline values: CDR1 SGHDN, CDR2 FVKESK. The DNA of the CDR3 is TGTGCCAGCAGCCACGAGGGACAGGGAGTGAACGGCTACACCTTC. This encodes CASSHEGQGVNGYTF.

The rearrangement joins TRBV29-1 to TRBJ2-1, with no clear D. Trimming removed 4 bases at V and 0 bases at J, with 16 bases between. The CDR3 has 16 residues. CDR1 SQVTM and CDR2 ANQGSEA come from the germline V gene. CDR3 protein: CSVVLVARSSYNEQFF. The DNA of the CDR3 is TGCAGCGTTGTCTTGGTCGCGAGGAGCTCCTACAATGAGCAGTTCTTC.

This clonotype was seen more than once but under ten times. The genes are TRBV20-1 and TRBJ1-5; 10 bases line up with TRBD1. CDR1 is DFQATT and CDR2 is SNEGSKA in the germline V gene (reference sequence). This CDR3 is 15 amino acids long. With 5 bases clipped from V and 5 bases from J, the junction kept 9 bases outside the gene matches. CDR3 DNA sequence: TGCAGTGCTGGGGGACAGGGGAAGGCCGATCAGCCCCAGCATTTT. Translation: CSAGGQGKADQPQHF.

CDR3 coding DNA: TGCAGCGTTGAAGTCCTTTCAGGGGCCACAGATACGCAGTATTTT. It yields the protein CSVEVLSGATDTQYF. The V gene is TRBV29-1, the J gene TRBJ2-3, with D tentatively TRBD1 (6 bases). The CDR3 has 15 residues. V dropped 1 base and J dropped 2 bases, with 13 bases sitting between them. Germline V gene data show CDR1 as SQVTM and CDR2 as ANQGSEA.

This clonotype came up a few times. J is TRBJ2-7 and V is TRBV6-6; 7 nucleotides line up with TRBD1. The V segment lost 6 bases and the J segment 2 bases; nucleotides outside the gene matches: 4. This CDR3 has 13 residues. CDR1 is MNHNY and CDR2 is SVGAGI in the germline V gene (reference sequence). The CDR3 loop is CASSDRAPYEQYF. The CDR3 nucleotides read TGTGCCAGCAGCGACAGGGCCCCCTACGAGCAGTACTTC.

This clonotype was observed many times. The chain recombines TRBV6-5 with TRBJ2-7, with unresolved D. The V gene's germline CDR1 is MNHEY and CDR2 SVGAGI. The CDR3 contains 14 residues. V dropped 4 bases and J dropped 0 bases, with 10 bases sitting between them. This CDR3 is CASSFQDSSYEQYF. The CDR3 nucleotides are TGTGCCAGCAGTTTCCAGGATAGCTCCTACGAGCAGTACTTC.

The rearrangement uses TRBV5-1 and TRBJ2-5; D perhaps matches TRBD2 (5 bases). The CDR3 sequence is 14 residues long. Trimming removed 2 bases at V and 3 bases at J, with 11 bases between. Per germline, CDR1 SGHRS and CDR2 YFSETQ. CDR3 residues: CASSFRGAEETQYF. In DNA, the CDR3 is TGCGCCAGCAGCTTTCGGGGAGCGGAAGAGACCCAGTACTTC.

The V gene is TRBV12-3 or TRBV12-4, the J gene TRBJ2-1, with 10 bases lining up with TRBD2. There are 14 residues in the CDR3. J gave up 4 bases and V 7 bases, and 4 bases lay outside the gene matches. The CDR3 region is CASTIAGGYNEQFF. The CDR3 DNA follows: TGTGCCAGCACAATAGCGGGGGGTTACAATGAGCAGTTCTTC.

This clonotype came up many times. V is TRBV5-5 and J is TRBJ1-5; a weak D match, TRBD1 (6 bases). The CDR3 has 12 residues. Germline V gene lookup returns CDR1 SGHKS and CDR2 YYEKEE (reference sequence). V was cut by 7 bases and J by 7 bases, with 12 bases left in between. CDR3 nucleotides: TGTGCCAGCGGGGGCCCGGGCCAGCCCCAGCATTTT. This encodes CASGGPGQPQHF.

This clonotype has more than one count but fewer than ten. The chain carries TRBV12-3 or TRBV12-4 and TRBJ1-1; D is unclear. Trimming stripped 5 bases from V and 2 bases from J, with 6 bases between. There are 12 residues in the CDR3. The CDR3 loop is CASSKGNTEAFF. In nucleotides, the CDR3 is TGTGCCAGCAGTAAGGGTAACACTGAAGCTTTCTTT.

This clonotype turned up a few times. The chain carries TRBV7-9 and TRBJ1-1; possibly TRBD1 for D (5 bases). The V gene's germline CDR1 is SEHNR and CDR2 FQNEAQ (reference sequence). V lost 4 bases, J lost 6 bases, and 12 bases lay in between. This CDR3 comprises 13 residues. CDR3 DNA: TGTGCCAGCAGCTCGTGGGGCGGGGCTGAAGCTTTCTTT. Protein product: CASSSWGGAEAFF.

This clonotype has at least ten counts. The chain employs TRBV12-3 or TRBV12-4 and TRBJ1-4; D might be TRBD1 (6 bases). This CDR3 is 15 amino acids long. V was trimmed by 1 base and J by 7 bases, leaving 13 bases between them. This CDR3 reads CASSLVGRGGEKLFF. CDR3 coding DNA: TGTGCCAGCAGTTTAGTTGGCAGGGGCGGTGAAAAACTGTTTTTT.